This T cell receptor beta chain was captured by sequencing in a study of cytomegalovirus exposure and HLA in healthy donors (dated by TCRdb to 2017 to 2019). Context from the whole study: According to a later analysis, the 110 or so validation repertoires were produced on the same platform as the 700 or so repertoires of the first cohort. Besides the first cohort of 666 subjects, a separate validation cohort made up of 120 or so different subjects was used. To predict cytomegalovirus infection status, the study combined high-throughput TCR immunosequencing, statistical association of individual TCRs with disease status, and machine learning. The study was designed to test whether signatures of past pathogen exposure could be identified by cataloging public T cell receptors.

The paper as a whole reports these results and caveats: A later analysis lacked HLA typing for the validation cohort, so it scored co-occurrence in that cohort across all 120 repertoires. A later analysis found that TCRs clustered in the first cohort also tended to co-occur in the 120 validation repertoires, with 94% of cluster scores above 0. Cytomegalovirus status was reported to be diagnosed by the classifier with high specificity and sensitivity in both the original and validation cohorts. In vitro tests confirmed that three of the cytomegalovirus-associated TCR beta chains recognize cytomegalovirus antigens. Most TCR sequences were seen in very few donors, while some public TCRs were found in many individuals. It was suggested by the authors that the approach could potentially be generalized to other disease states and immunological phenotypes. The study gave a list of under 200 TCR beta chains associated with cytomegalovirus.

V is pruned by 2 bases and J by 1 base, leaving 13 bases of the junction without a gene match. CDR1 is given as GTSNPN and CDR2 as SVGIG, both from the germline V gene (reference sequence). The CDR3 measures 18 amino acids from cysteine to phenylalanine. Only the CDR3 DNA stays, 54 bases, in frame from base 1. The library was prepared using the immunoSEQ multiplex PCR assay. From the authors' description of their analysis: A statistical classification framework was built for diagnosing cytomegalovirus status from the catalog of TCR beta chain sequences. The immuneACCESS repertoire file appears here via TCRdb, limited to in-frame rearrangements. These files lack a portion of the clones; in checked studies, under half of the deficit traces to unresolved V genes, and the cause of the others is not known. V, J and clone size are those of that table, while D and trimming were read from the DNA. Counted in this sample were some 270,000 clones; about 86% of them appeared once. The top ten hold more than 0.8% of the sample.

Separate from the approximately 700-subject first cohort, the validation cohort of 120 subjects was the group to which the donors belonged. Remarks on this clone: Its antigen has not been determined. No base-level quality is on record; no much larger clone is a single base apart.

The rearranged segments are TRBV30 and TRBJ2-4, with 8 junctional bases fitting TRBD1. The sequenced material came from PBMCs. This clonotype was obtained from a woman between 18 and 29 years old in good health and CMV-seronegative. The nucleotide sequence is TGTGCCTGGAGTCCCCTTCGTGGGCAGGGGGCGGCCAAAAACATTCAGTACTTC. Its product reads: CAWSPLRGQGAAKNIQYF. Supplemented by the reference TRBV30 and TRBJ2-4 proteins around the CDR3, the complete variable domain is SQTIHQWPATLVQPVGSPLSLECTVEGTSNPNLYWYRQAAGRGLQLLFYSVGIGQISSEVPQNLSASRPQDRQFILSSKKLLLSDSGFYLCAWSPLRGQGAAKNIQYFGAGTRLSVL.